This TCR beta chain emerged from a study of shared clonotypes between healthy human individuals. General observations from the study: Blood alone was sampled, and tissue repertoires likely differ.

A note on this clone: Antigen specificity is unknown.

Unsorted PBMCs provided DNA that was sequenced on ten immunoSEQ deep assay plates. Using immunoSEQ multiplex PCR, the repertoire was profiled, and TCRdb retains in-frame clones only, with some absent. This table holds approximately 500,000 clones, about 79% found once. Germline-derived CDR1 and CDR2 are SNHLY and FYNNEI. V lost 6 bases, J lost 9 bases, and 2 bases stayed unmatched. This CDR3 has 12 residues. Those who donated, Caucasian adults without exception, all lived in Nashville, Tennessee. Without sorting, samples used 75 million to 100 million PBMCs for genomic DNA. The V gene is TRBV2, the J gene TRBJ2-7; 13 nucleotides align to TRBD2. The source is a woman in her thirties or forties in good health. Some clones in this sample may be carry-over from other donors' samples. Sample: PBMCs. The CDR3 is CASRGTSGTQYF. The CDR3 DNA reads TGTGCCAGCAGAGGGACTAGCGGGACGCAGTACTTC. The whole variable domain, filled in from reference TRBV2 and TRBJ2-7, reads EPEVTQTPSHQVTQMGQEVILRCVPISNHLYFYWYRQILGQKVEFLVSFYNNEISEKSEIFDDQFSVERPDGSNFTLKIRSTKLEDSAMYFCASRGTSGTQYFGPGTRLTVT.